The source of this T cell receptor beta chain is a study of T-cell memory formation after mild COVID-19. The study, taken as a whole, reports: Several responding clones turned up in pre-infection memory, indicating that cross-reactive memory may have taken part.

A few counts support this clonotype. Its specificity is unknown. TCRdb recomputed calls from the 5' RACE reads with MiXCR, one row per CDR3 protein. The sample yields 92,000 or so distinct CDR3 sequences, around 13% seen once. The length of the CDR3 is 14 residues. The V end lost 6 bases, the J end lost 8 bases, and 17 bases lay between the germline ends. The chain couples TRBV12-3 or TRBV12-4 to TRBJ2-1; D is perhaps TRBD2 (5 bases). The sequencing sample was made of PBMCs or a T cell subset sorted from them (not recorded which). The receptor was derived from an adult woman who had mild COVID-19 (a few samples of this study predate the infection). Cell type and time point are not known. This CDR3 is CASSSWSGGHEQFF. The CDR3 coding sequence is TGTGCCAGCAGCTCCTGGAGCGGAGGCCATGAGCAGTTCTTC.